Below are 9 T cell receptor beta chains sequenced from a single sample in a study of cytomegalovirus exposure and HLA in healthy donors. In the PCR, 60 Vbeta and 13 Jbeta primers were used. TCRdb keeps only in-frame clones here, not all; method: immunoSEQ multiplex PCR. The sample has approximately 120,000 clones; 10% to 13% are singletons. Sequencing was carried out using PBMCs. All receptors derive from a woman in her late teens or twenties in good health and CMV-seropositive.

The chain links TRBV7-9 to TRBJ2-7; D gene ambiguous. Per germline, CDR1 SEHNR and CDR2 FQNEAQ (reference sequence). Deletions cut 2 bases from V and 4 bases from J, with 9 bases between. The CDR3 totals 13 residues. The CDR3 region has the DNA TGTGCCAGCAGCTTATCCCCGGGTTACGAGCAGTACTTC. It yields the protein CASSLSPGYEQYF.

V usage is TRBV27 and J usage is TRBJ1-2; 10 nucleotides match TRBD1. Germline trimming cut 5 bases from V and 7 bases from J; bases unmatched to any gene: 4. CDR3 length: 13 residues. Germline CDR1 is MNHEY and CDR2 is SMNVEV (reference sequence). The DNA of the CDR3 is TGTGCCAGCAGTGACAGGGGGCGGGGTGGCTACACCTTC. It codes for CASSDRGRGGYTF.

The sample holds a few counts of this clone. The chain combines TRBV27 with TRBJ1-2, with 7 positions matching TRBD1. Germline trimming cut 5 bases from V and 10 bases from J; bases unmatched to any gene: 13. The CDR3 consists of 14 residues. Germline CDR1 reads MNHEY; CDR2 reads SMNVEV (reference sequence). CDR3 DNA: TGTGCCAGCAGTCCTGACAGGGTAGGAGATGACTACACCTTC. This encodes CASSPDRVGDDYTF.

V usage is TRBV28 and J usage is TRBJ2-7; 10 bases fit TRBD2. The ends lost 5 bases at V and 6 bases at J; junction bases unmatched: 10. CDR1 and CDR2 from the germline V gene are MDHEN and SYDVKM. The CDR3 is made up of 15 amino acids. The DNA for the CDR3 is TGTGCCAGCAGTCCCGTGCTAGCGGGGGTTCCCGAGCAGTACTTC. This encodes CASSPVLAGVPEQYF.

Note on this clone: Other DNA sequences within the sample encode an identical CDR3. This chain links TRBV2 with TRBJ1-3; 9 nucleotides agree with TRBD1. V lost 10 bases and J lost 2; bases outside the gene matches: 3. CDR1 and CDR2 (germline): SNHLY, FYNNEI. The CDR3 extends over 13 amino acids. The CDR3 sequence: CATTGGPGNTIYF. CDR3 bases: TGTGCCACGACAGGGGGACCTGGAAACACCATATATTTT.

The chain recombines TRBV10-3 with TRBJ2-5, with TRBD1 matching over 7 bases. Trimming took 9 bases from V and 2 from J; bases not matched to a gene: 9. The CDR3 extends over 14 amino acids. Germline V gives CDR1 ENHRY, CDR2 SYGVKD. CDR3: CAMAATGVQETQYF. The CDR3 nucleotides are TGTGCCATGGCGGCTACAGGGGTTCAAGAGACCCAGTACTTC.

This clone has just a few counts. V is TRBV5-1 and J is TRBJ2-1; tentatively, D is TRBD2 (6 bases). Trimming removed 4 bases from V and 7 bases from J, with 21 bases in between. From germline, CDR1 is SGHRS and CDR2 YFSETQ. The CDR3 runs to 16 residues. The CDR3, as DNA: TGCGCCAGCAGCCCGGAGGGCCGGCGGACCGGAAATGAGCAGTTCTTC. Translated, it gives CASSPEGRRTGNEQFF.

The rearrangement links TRBV18 to TRBJ2-7; TRBD2 agrees at 10 bases. V shed 4 bases, J shed 1 base, and the junction held 4 bases outside the gene matches. Germline assignment: CDR1 KGHSH and CDR2 LQKENI. This CDR3 spans 15 amino acids. The CDR3: CASSLLAGDSYEQYF. The CDR3 DNA is TGTGCCAGCTCACTTCTAGCGGGAGATTCCTACGAGCAGTACTTC.

In DNA, the CDR3 is TGCGCCAGCAGCTACGGATCAGGGGGCGGAAGTGGCTACACCTTC. Its translation is CASSYGSGGGSGYTF. The chain joins TRBV5-1 to TRBJ1-2; TRBD1 matches at 8 bases. The germline CDR1 and CDR2 sequences are SGHRS and YFSETQ. This CDR3 contains 15 residues. V shed 3 bases, J shed 7 bases, and the junction held 11 bases outside the gene matches.